This record looks at one T cell receptor (beta chain) sequence and its context. Its matching antigen is unknown. The CDR3 covers 15 residues. Germline values: CDR1 LNHDA, CDR2 SQIVND (reference sequence). With 2 bases removed from V and 5 bases from J, the gap between germline ends came to 13 bases. This entry comes from a study of T cell responses to AZD1222 COVID-19 vaccine. Points from the study as a whole: The repertoires were collected only after the peak T cell response. The sample set comprised mostly white British donors with more females, and clonal diversity was possibly underestimated. Increased Spike-specific TCR breadth and depth were observed after two AZD1222 doses. The study identified only six AZD1222 recipients as seropositive at baseline.

Generated by immunoSEQ multiplex PCR, the TCRdb table keeps only in-frame clones and is missing some. The sample contains about 75,000 clones, approximately 88% of which appear only once. The TCR sequence derives from an adult who received the MenACWY meningococcal vaccine as a control. The chain is built from TRBV19 and TRBJ1-5, with D perhaps TRBD1 (5 bases). Source: peripheral blood, taken 28 days after the second dose of the MenACWY control vaccine. The CDR3 DNA is TGTGCCAGTAGTATATTAACCGACAGTGATCAGCCCCAGCATTTT. Its translation: CASSILTDSDQPQHF.